This TCR beta chain was retrieved from a study of metastatic and nonmetastatic thyroid tumors. As for the study in general: Samples came from malignant and benign thyroid patients, and repertoires were compared across blood and tumor or nodule tissue.

In the authors' workflow: It was from CDR3 differences across clinicopathological groups that a distant-metastasis classifier for papillary thyroid cancer was built. TCRdb reanalyzed the PCR reads with MiXCR. The V and J calls come from TCRdb's annotation, not from the publication. The sample holds 37,000 or so clones, about a sixth seen once. Until they underwent thyroid surgery, no patient had received any treatment. Study-wide findings and caveats: In blood and tumor, TCR beta diversity was reportedly significantly higher in malignant thyroid tumors than in benign nodules.

In this sample, this clone turned up many times. Antigen unknown. The V and J ends lost 3 bases and 6 bases, in that order; junction bases with no gene match: 6. There are 15 residues in the CDR3. The V gene's germline CDR1 is SGHTA and CDR2 FQGNSA. The source is a male donor with papillary thyroid cancer or a benign thyroid nodule (not recorded which). Some clones in this sample may be carry-over from other donors' samples. Sequencing used blood. V gene TRBV7-2 combines with J gene TRBJ2-1; 9 positions agree with TRBD1. In nucleotides, the CDR3 is TGTGCCAGCAGCTTTAAGGGGACAGGGCCCAATGAGCAGTTCTTC. As protein: CASSFKGTGPNEQFF.